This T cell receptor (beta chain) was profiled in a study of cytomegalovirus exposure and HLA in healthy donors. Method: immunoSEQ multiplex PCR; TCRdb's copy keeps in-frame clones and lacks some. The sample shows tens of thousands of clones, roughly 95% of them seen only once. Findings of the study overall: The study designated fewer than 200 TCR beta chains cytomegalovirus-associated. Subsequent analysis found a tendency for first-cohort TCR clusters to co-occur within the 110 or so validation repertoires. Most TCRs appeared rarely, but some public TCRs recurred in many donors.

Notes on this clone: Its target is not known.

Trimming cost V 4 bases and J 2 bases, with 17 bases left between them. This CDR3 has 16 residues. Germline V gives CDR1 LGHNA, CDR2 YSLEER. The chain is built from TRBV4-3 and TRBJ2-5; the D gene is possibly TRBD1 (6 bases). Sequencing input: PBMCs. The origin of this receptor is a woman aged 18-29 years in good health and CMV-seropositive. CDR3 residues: CASSPKDGTPQETQYF. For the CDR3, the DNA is TGCGCCAGCAGCCCCAAAGACGGGACACCGCAAGAGACCCAGTACTTC.